This T cell receptor beta chain was sequenced during a study of T cells in Graves' hyperthyroidism and ophthalmopathy. The TCR beta CDR3 regions underwent amplification using RNA transcripts as the source. First-round RT-PCR of the TCR CDR3 relied on the HTBI primer set. Via MiXCR, TCRdb re-called the multiplex PCR reads, giving one row per CDR3 protein. This table has 600,000 to 700,000 distinct CDR3 sequences, approximately 42% appearing once. This clonotype turned up a few times. Its matching antigen is unknown. Those patients with uncontrolled infection, other autoimmune disease, pregnancy or lactation were excluded. In making diagnoses, clinical symptoms, serum thyroxine and TRAb, thyroid ultrasound and orbital computed tomography were all used. Study-wide results and caveats: The majority of expanded thyroid clonotypes above 0.001 also appeared in blood.

The sequence was obtained from an adult man with Graves' disease, either hyperthyroidism or ophthalmopathy (not recorded which). The specimen sequenced was peripheral blood or thyroid tissue (not recorded which).

This CDR3 is CASSLALGGEQYF. The CDR3 DNA sequence: TGTGCCAGCAGCTTGGCCCTGGGGGGCGAGCAGTACTTC. The genes are TRBV5-4 and TRBJ2-7; the D gene is possibly TRBD2 (6 bases). Trimming took 0 bases from V and 6 from J, leaving 10 bases between them. The CDR3 consists of 13 residues. Germline CDR1 SGHNT, CDR2 YYREEE (reference sequence).